This TCR beta chain came from a study of OX40 agonist ivuxolimab in advanced cancers. Whole-study context: People in dose escalation had one of these cancers: hepatocellular carcinoma, melanoma, renal cell or head and neck cancer.

Data came from immunoSEQ multiplex PCR; TCRdb stores just in-frame clones and leaves some out. The table records around 77,000 clones, just over 90% of them present only once. The CDR3 covers 16 residues. In germline, CDR1 is SGHDN, CDR2 FVKESK. Trimming pared 4 bases from V and 1 base from J, leaving 16 bases between. The sequence derives from an adult with an advanced solid tumor such as melanoma, head and neck, liver or kidney cancer. The chain couples TRBV14 to TRBJ2-5; D could derive from TRBD1 or TRBD2 (6 bases each). The material sequenced was CD4+ or CD8+ T cells sorted from blood, taken in a trial of the OX40 agonist ivuxolimab. The DNA for the CDR3 is TGTGCCAGCAGCCCAGGGGTTATAGCGGTCCAAGAGACCCAGTACTTC. Amino acid sequence: CASSPGVIAVQETQYF.